Listed below are T cell receptor beta chains from one sample, sequenced in a study of OX40 agonist ivuxolimab in advanced cancers. Only in-frame clones appear in the TCRdb table, and some are missing; sequencing was by immunoSEQ multiplex PCR. The table includes around 35,000 clones, 86% detected once. Sequenced here: CD4+ or CD8+ T cells sorted from blood, sampled in a trial of the OX40 agonist ivuxolimab. These receptors all stem from an adult with an advanced solid tumor such as melanoma, head and neck, liver or kidney cancer. The CDR3 runs from the conserved cysteine through the conserved F or W. A D gene is named only where the DNA matches it firmly. Clone sizes are given selectively: once, few, many, or a class where the clone is expanded.

TRBJ1-1 | TRBV4-2 | medium-sized | - | 14 | TGTGCCAGCAGCCCTAGGACAGATGCGATTGAAGCTTTCTTT | CASSPRTDAIEAFF
TRBJ2-7 | TRBV6-5 | - | - | 14 | TGTGCCAGCAGTTACTCGAATGTGGCCAGCGAGCAGTACTTC | CASSYSNVASEQYF
TRBJ1-5 | TRBV19 | - | - | 14 | TGTGCCAGTACCTTGGGGGGGCCTAATCAGCCCCAGCATTTT | CASTLGGPNQPQHF
TRBJ2-5 | TRBV5-1 | once | - | 16 | TGCGCCAGCAGAGGGGGGGGTGGCGGCCCCGAGGAGACCCAGTACTTC | CASRGGGGGPEETQYF
TRBJ1-4 | TRBV18 | - | - | 14 | TGTGCCAGCTCACCACCCCAGGCCAGGGAAAAACTGTTTTTT | CASSPPQAREKLFF
TRBJ1-3 | TRBV19 | - | - | 14 | TGTGCCAGTAGTACCGGGACGACTGGAAACACCATATATTTT | CASSTGTTGNTIYF
TRBJ2-3 | TRBV19 | - | TRBD2 | 15 | TGTGCCAGTAGTATTTTAGCGGGGGAAAGAGATACGCAGTATTTT | CASSILAGERDTQYF
TRBJ1-1 | TRBV7-2 | - | - | 12 | TGTGCCAGCAGCTTCCTGAACACTGAAGCTTTCTTT | CASSFLNTEAFF
TRBJ1-1 | TRBV20-1 | - | - | 11 | TGCAGTGCTTCTTATAGCACTGAAGCTTTCTTT | CSASYSTEAFF
TRBJ1-2 | TRBV6-5 | - | - | 14 | TGTGCCAGCATCTCCTCCCGGGGGCTTGCAGGCTACACCTTC | CASISSRGLAGYTF